Presented here are 12 T cell receptor beta chains from one specimen sequenced in a study of OX40 agonist ivuxolimab in advanced cancers. Clones were read by immunoSEQ multiplex PCR, and TCRdb kept only the in-frame ones, dropping some. The profile shows over 70,000 clones, approximately 90% of them singletons. The sequencing here drew on CD4+ or CD8+ T cells sorted from blood, taken in a trial of the OX40 agonist ivuxolimab. These receptors all stem from an adult with an advanced solid tumor such as melanoma, head and neck, liver or kidney cancer.

The gene calls are TRBV11-2 and TRBJ1-6, with D possibly TRBD1 on 5 matching bases. This CDR3 is 16 amino acids long. Germline V gene lookup returns CDR1 SGHAT and CDR2 FQNNGV. Trimming shortened V by 1 base and J by 8 bases, and 15 bases separated the two germline ends. The CDR3 is CASSLAPGYSDSPLHF. DNA of the CDR3: TGTGCCAGCAGCTTAGCCCCAGGGTATTCAGATTCACCCCTCCACTTT.

The chain couples TRBV6-5 to TRBJ1-5; D call uncertain. V was shortened by 0 bases and J by 1 base, with 4 bases between the two germline ends. The V gene's germline CDR1 is MNHEY and CDR2 SVGAGI. This CDR3 has 14 amino acids. CDR3 bases: TGTGCCAGCAGTTACTCAGGGAGCAATCAGCCCCAGCATTTT. This codes for CASSYSGSNQPQHF.

The chain uses TRBV9 and TRBJ1-1; unclear D gene. Germline V gene data show CDR1 as SGDLS and CDR2 as YYNGEE. This CDR3 is 13 amino acids long. Trimming left V 0 bases short and J 1 base short, with 4 bases between. CDR3 region: CASSVAQNTEAFF. The CDR3 DNA is TGTGCCAGCAGCGTAGCACAGAACACTGAAGCTTTCTTT.

This chain joins TRBV15 and TRBJ2-6; no clear D gene. CDR1 LNHNV and CDR2 YYDKDF come from the germline V gene (reference sequence). V shed 3 bases and J shed 0 bases, with 9 bases lying between them. The CDR3 sequence is 16 residues long. For the CDR3, the DNA is TGTGCCACCAGCAGGCCCGTGGGCTCTGGGGCCAACGTCCTGACTTTC. Amino acid sequence: CATSRPVGSGANVLTF.

The gene calls are TRBV4-2 and TRBJ1-2; no definite D call. The V gene lost 1 base and the J gene lost 2 bases, with 11 bases spanning the gap. This CDR3 has 15 amino acids. Germline V gene sequence: CDR1 LGHNA, CDR2 YNFKEQ. As DNA, the CDR3 is TGTGCCAGCAGCCAAGCGCAGGCACTCAACTATGGCTACACCTTC. Translated: CASSQAQALNYGYTF.

This rearrangement joins TRBV4-2 to TRBJ2-7, with a weak D call TRBD1 (5 bases). Germline CDR1 reads LGHNA; CDR2 reads YNFKEQ. The CDR3 sequence is 15 residues long. V gave up 0 bases and J gave up 3 bases, with 12 bases separating them. The CDR3 nucleotides read TGTGCCAGCAGCCAAGACGCAGGACAAGGCTACGAGCAGTACTTC. The encoded protein is CASSQDAGQGYEQYF.

The V and J genes are TRBV5-1 and TRBJ1-1, with D perhaps matching TRBD1 (6 bases). V lost 0 bases to trimming and J lost 0 bases, with 12 bases between them. CDR3 length: 16 residues. Per germline, CDR1 SGHRS and CDR2 YFSETQ. CDR3 loop: CASSLVLGGMNTEAFF. The DNA for the CDR3 is TGCGCCAGCAGCTTGGTTTTAGGGGGGATGAACACTGAAGCTTTCTTT.

This sequence joins TRBV7-8 and TRBJ1-4, with no clear D. Trimming removed 5 bases at V and 3 bases at J, with 13 bases between. Per germline, CDR1 SGHVS and CDR2 FQNEAQ. This CDR3 has 15 residues. The CDR3 DNA reads TGTGCCAGCAGCGCAGCGGGGTACCCTAATGAAAAACTGTTTTTT. It yields the protein CASSAAGYPNEKLFF.

The chain is built from TRBV4-1 and TRBJ2-1; 8 bases map to TRBD1. The CDR3 sequence is 15 residues long. V lost 3 bases and J lost 4; bases outside the gene matches: 5. Germline V lookup: CDR1 MGHRA, CDR2 YSYEKL. DNA of the CDR3: TGCGCCAGCAGCCAGACCAGGGGGCTATACAATGAGCAGTTCTTC. Its protein product is CASSQTRGLYNEQFF.

The V and J genes are TRBV6-5 and TRBJ1-2; no clear D. From germline, CDR1 is MNHEY and CDR2 SVGAGI. V was cut by 8 bases and J by 1 base, with 8 bases left in between. The CDR3 totals 12 residues. The CDR3 reads CASFRINYGYTF. CDR3 sequence (DNA): TGTGCCAGCTTCAGAATTAACTATGGCTACACCTTC.

CDR3 sequence (DNA): TGTGCCAGCAGTCTAGTGGGGGCCGAGGACATTCAGTACTTC. This encodes CASSLVGAEDIQYF. This rearrangement joins TRBV5-4 to TRBJ2-4; the D gene is possibly TRBD1 (6 bases). V was clipped by 5 bases and J by 8 bases, with 17 bases between them. The CDR3 consists of 14 residues. Germline CDR1 is SGHNT and CDR2 is YYREEE (reference sequence).

The rearrangement links TRBV6-6 to TRBJ2-5; D possibly matches TRBD1 or TRBD2 (6 bases each). The CDR3 extends over 14 amino acids. Trimming took 5 bases from V and 2 from J, leaving 12 bases between them. The germline V gene encodes CDR1 MNHNY and CDR2 SVGAGI (reference sequence). The CDR3 loop is CASSPPGAQETQYF. The DNA for the CDR3 is TGTGCCAGCAGTCCGCCGGGGGCGCAAGAGACCCAGTACTTC.